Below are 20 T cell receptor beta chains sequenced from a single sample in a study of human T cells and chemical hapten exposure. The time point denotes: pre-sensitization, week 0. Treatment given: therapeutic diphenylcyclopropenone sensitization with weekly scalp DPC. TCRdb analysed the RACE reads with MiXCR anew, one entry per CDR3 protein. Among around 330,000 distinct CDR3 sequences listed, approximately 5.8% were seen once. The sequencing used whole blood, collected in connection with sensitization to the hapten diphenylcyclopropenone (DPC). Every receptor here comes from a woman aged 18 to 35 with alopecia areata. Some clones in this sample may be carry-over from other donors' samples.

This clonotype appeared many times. In DNA form, the CDR3 reads TGCGCCAGCAGCTGGAATGCAGGGGCGGACACTGAAGCTTTCTTT. Translation: CASSWNAGADTEAFF. The rearrangement links TRBV5-1 to TRBJ1-1; weak D call: TRBD1 (6 bases). Germline-derived CDR1 and CDR2 are SGHRS and YFSETQ. The CDR3 is 15 residues long. V was cut by 3 bases and J by 3 bases, with 15 bases left in between.

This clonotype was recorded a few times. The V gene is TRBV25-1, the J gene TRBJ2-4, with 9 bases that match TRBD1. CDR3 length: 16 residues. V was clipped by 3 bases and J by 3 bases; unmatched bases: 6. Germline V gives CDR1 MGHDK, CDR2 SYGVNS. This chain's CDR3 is CASSDPQGAGKNIQYF. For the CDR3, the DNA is TGTGCCAGCAGTGACCCACAGGGGGCAGGCAAAAACATTCAGTACTTC.

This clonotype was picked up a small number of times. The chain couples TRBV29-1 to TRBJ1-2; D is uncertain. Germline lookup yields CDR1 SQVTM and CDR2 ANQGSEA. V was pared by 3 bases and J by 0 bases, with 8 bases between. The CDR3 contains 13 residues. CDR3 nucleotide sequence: TGCAGCGTTGACCAGGCCTCTAACTATGGCTACACCTTC. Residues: CSVDQASNYGYTF.

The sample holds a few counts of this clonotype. The CDR3 here is CASSYVTPSPGNEQFF. CDR3 nucleotide sequence: TGTGCCAGCAGTTACGTGACCCCTTCCCCCGGCAATGAGCAGTTCTTC. J is TRBJ2-1 and V is TRBV6-5; D unresolved. CDR3 size: 16 residues. Trimming took off 2 bases at V and 6 bases at J, with 17 bases between the two ends. Germline V gene data show CDR1 as MNHEY and CDR2 as SVGAGI.

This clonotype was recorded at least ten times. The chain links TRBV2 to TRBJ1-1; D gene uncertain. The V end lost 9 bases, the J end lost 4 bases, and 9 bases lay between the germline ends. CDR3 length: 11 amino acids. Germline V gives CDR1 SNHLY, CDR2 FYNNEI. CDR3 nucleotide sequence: TGTGCCAGGGGGAAGGGCACTGAAGCTTTCTTT. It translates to CARGKGTEAFF.

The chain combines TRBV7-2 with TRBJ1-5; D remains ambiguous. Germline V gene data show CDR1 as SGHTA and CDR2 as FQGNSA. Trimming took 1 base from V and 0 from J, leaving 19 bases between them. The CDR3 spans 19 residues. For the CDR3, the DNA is TGTGCCAGCAGCTTAGACCCGAGTCCCGAATCCTATAGCAATCAGCCCCAGCATTTT. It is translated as CASSLDPSPESYSNQPQHF.

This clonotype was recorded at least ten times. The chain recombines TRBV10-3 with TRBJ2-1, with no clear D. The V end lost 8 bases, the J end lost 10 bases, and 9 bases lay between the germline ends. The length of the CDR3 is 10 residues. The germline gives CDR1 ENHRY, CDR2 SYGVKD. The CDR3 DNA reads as TGTGCCATCGGCCTCGGGGAGCAGTTCTTC. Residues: CAIGLGEQFF.

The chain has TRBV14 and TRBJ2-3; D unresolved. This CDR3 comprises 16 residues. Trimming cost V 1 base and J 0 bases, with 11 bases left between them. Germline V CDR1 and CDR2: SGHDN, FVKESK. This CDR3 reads CASSQGPSLSTDTQYF. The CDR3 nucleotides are TGTGCCAGCAGCCAAGGTCCCTCCCTCAGCACAGATACGCAGTATTTT.

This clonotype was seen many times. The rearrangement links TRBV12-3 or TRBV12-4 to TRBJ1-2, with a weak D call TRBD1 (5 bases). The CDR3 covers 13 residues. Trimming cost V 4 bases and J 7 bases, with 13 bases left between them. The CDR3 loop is CASSYDTGSGYTF. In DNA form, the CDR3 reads TGTGCCAGCAGTTACGATACAGGTTCTGGCTACACCTTC.

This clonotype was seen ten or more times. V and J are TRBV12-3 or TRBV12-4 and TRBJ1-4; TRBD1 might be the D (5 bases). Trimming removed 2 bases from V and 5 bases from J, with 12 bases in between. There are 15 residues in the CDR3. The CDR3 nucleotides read TGTGCCAGCAGTTTAAGAGGGACCAGGAATGAAAAACTGTTTTTT. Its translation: CASSLRGTRNEKLFF.

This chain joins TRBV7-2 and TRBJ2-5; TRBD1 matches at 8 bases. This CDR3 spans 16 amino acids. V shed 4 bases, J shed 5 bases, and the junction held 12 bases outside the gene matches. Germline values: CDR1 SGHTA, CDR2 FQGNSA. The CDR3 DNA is TGTGCCAGCAGCTCTTTGACAGGGGCCGTCGGGGAGACCCAGTACTTC. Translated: CASSSLTGAVGETQYF. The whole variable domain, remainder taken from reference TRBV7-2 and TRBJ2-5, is GAGVSQSPSNKVTEKGKDVELRCDPISGHTALYWYRQSLGQGLEFLIYFQGNSAPDKSGLPSDRFSAERTGGSVSTLTIQRTQQEDSAVYLCASSSLTGAVGETQYFGPGTRLLVL.

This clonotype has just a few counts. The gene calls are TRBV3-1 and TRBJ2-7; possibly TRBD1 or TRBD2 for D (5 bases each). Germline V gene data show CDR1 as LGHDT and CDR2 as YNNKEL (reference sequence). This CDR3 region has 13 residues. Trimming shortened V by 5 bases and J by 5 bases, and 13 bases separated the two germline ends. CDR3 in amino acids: CASSGTVRNEQYF. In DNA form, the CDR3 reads TGTGCCAGCAGCGGGACGGTCCGGAACGAGCAGTACTTC.

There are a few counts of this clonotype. CDR3 amino acids: CASSPPGQGYNEQFF. Written as DNA, the CDR3 is TGTGCCAGCAGTCCTCCGGGACAGGGGTACAATGAGCAGTTCTTC. The V and J genes are TRBV6-5 and TRBJ2-1; 10 nucleotides match TRBD1. The V segment lost 5 bases and the J segment 4 bases; nucleotides outside the gene matches: 5. Germline V gene sequence: CDR1 MNHEY, CDR2 SVGAGI. CDR3 length: 15 residues.

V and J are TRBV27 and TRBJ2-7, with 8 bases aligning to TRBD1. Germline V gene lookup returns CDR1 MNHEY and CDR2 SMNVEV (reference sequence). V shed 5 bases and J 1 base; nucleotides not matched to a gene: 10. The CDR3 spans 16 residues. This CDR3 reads CASSPWTGRMSYEQYF. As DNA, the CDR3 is TGTGCCAGCAGTCCTTGGACAGGGCGGATGTCCTACGAGCAGTACTTC.

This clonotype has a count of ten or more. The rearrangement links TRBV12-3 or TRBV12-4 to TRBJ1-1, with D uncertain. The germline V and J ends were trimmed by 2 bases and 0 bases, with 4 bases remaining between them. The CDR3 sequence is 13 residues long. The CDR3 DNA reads TGTGCCAGCAGTTTAAAGGTGAACACTGAAGCTTTCTTT. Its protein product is CASSLKVNTEAFF.

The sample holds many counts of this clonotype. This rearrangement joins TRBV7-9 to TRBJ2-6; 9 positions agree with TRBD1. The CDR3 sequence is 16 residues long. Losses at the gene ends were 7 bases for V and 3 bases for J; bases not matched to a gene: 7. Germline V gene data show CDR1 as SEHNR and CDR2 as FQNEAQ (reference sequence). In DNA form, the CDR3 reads TGTGCCAGCACATATGGACAGGGGATTGGGGCCAACGTCCTGACTTTC. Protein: CASTYGQGIGANVLTF.

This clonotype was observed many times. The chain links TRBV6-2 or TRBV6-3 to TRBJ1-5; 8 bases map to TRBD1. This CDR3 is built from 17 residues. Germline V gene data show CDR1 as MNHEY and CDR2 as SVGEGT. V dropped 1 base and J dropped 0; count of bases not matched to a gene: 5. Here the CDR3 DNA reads TGTGCCAGCAGTTACTTTCGGGACAGGCTTAGCAATCAGCCCCAGCATTTT. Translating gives CASSYFRDRLSNQPQHF.

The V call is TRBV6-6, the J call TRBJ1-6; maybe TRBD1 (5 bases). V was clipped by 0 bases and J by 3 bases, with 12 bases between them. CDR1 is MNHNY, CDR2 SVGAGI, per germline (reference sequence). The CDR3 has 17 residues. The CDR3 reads CASSYSKARDYNSPLHF. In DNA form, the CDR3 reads TGTGCCAGCAGTTACTCGAAGGCCAGGGACTATAATTCACCCCTCCACTTT.

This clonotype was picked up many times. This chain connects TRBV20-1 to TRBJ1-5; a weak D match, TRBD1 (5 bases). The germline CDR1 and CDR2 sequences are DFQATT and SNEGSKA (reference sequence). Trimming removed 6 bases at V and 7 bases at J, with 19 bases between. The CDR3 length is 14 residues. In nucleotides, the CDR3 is TGCAGTGCGCCGTTGAGGGGCGTTGGACAGCCCCAGCATTTT. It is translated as CSAPLRGVGQPQHF.

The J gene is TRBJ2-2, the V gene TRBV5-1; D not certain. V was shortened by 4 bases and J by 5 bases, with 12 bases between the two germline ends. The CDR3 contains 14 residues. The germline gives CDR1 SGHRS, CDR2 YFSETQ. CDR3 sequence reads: CASSLGPVTGELFF. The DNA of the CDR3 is TGCGCCAGCAGCCTCGGCCCTGTAACCGGGGAGCTGTTTTTT.